This TCR beta chain stems from a study of cytomegalovirus exposure and HLA in healthy donors. Germline V gene lookup returns CDR1 GTSNPN and CDR2 SVGIG (reference sequence). The CDR3 is made up of 13 amino acids. V lost 3 bases to trimming and J lost 5 bases; unmatched junction nucleotides: 4. Healthy individuals who donated bone marrow served as the donors. It was with 60 Vbeta and 13 Jbeta primers that the PCR ran. Original data processing: An analysis that came later counted 73 million or so unique TCR beta chains, approximately 9.9 million shared. Assay: immunoSEQ multiplex PCR; the TCRdb copy retains only in-frame clones and omits some. V, J and clone size reflect that table, while D and trimming were determined from the DNA. The data show about 180,000 clones, over 70% seen once.

The gene calls are TRBV30 and TRBJ1-1, with 9 bases lining up with TRBD1. This TCR was sampled from a man aged 18-30 years in good health and CMV-seronegative. Sequencing was done on a sample of PBMCs. The CDR3 DNA reads TGTGCCTGGAGACAGGGGGCGGGGACTGAAGCTTTCTTT. Translated, it gives CAWRQGAGTEAFF.